This T cell receptor (beta chain) was captured by sequencing in a study of T cell changes during pregnancy in multiple sclerosis (dated by TCRdb to the late 2010s). Broadly, across the study: In women with multiple sclerosis, the researchers looked at how the T cell repertoire shifted as pregnancy progressed.

Worth noting for this clone: Its cognate antigen has yet to be identified. Base quality data are lacking; no much larger clone is found one base away.

Library generation was performed with the immunoSEQ multiplex PCR assay. TCRdb mirrors the immuneACCESS table, restricted to in-frame sequences. Some clones are absent from its copies; in checked studies, under half trace to an unresolved V gene, and the reason for the others is unknown. The sample data list around 57,000 clones, and approximately 90% of these were observed just once. 1% to 1.5% of the sample goes to the ten largest clones. Trimming costs V 7 bases and J 1 base, and their ends lie 9 bases apart. CDR1 and CDR2 were assigned from the germline V gene as SGDLS and YYNGEE. Inclusive of the bounding cysteine and phenylalanine, the CDR3 is 13 residues long. Only the CDR3 part of the read is kept: 39 bases, read in frame from the first base.

This sample comprised peripheral blood, obtained in the second trimester of pregnancy. Recombination connected TRBV9 to TRBJ1-5, with no confident D gene call. The TCR sequence derives from a female donor with multiple sclerosis, enrolled in a pregnancy study. The CDR3 amino acid sequence is: CASSRMSNQPQHF. Read as DNA, the sequence is TGTGCCAGCTCTAGAATGAGCAATCAGCCCCAGCATTTT.